These 20 T cell receptor beta chains originate from one sample sequenced in a study of T cell repertoires in cytomegalovirus infection (dated by TCRdb to about 2019). Sequencing was carried out with an Illumina HiSeq 1500. TCRdb took the public reads, trimmed them with fastp at Q25, ran MiXCR for clone calling and kept in-frame beta chains. Merged by CDR3 protein, the rows form single entries marked with the most common genes and DNA. The sample contains hundreds of thousands of distinct CDR3 sequences, 30% to 40% of them found a single time. Jointly, the top ten make up roughly 17% of the sample. These receptors' targets are unknown. The intended sense of this specimen's treatment or condition label: in vitro stimulation with specific CMV peptide epitopes to enrich CMV-specific T cells. The material sequenced was cultured PBMCs, taken from culture after CMV antigen stimulation. The receptor set was obtained from a human donor in good health (CMV status not recorded). Some clones in this sample may be carry-over from other donors' samples.

This clonotype was detected only a few times. The rearrangement links TRBV29-1 to TRBJ2-7; TRBD2 is a possible D gene (5 bases). V lost 2 bases and J lost 13, with 12 bases in between. The CDR3 length is 10 residues. Germline lookup yields CDR1 SQVTM and CDR2 ANQGSEA. The CDR3 here is CSVEKAGRYF. The CDR3, as DNA: TGCAGCGTTGAAAAGGCGGGCAGATACTTC.

This clonotype has only one observation. This may be a read error, as it is one base from a much larger clone. The chain has TRBV11-2 and TRBJ2-2, with TRBD2 matching over 14 bases. Germline V gene data show CDR1 as SGHAT and CDR2 as FQNNGV. The CDR3 sequence is 16 residues long. The CDR3 protein is CTSSPGLAGAGGELFF. CDR3 DNA: TGTACCAGCAGCCCGGGACTAGCGGGAGCTGGCGGGGAGCTGTTTTTT.

This clonotype was counted between two and nine times. The V gene is TRBV7-6, the J gene TRBJ2-3, with 8 bases fitting TRBD1. CDR3 length equals 15 residues. The V segment lost 5 bases and the J segment 0 bases; nucleotides outside the gene matches: 4. Germline lookup yields CDR1 SGHVS and CDR2 FNYEAQ. The CDR3 reads CASSEDRASTDTQYF. CDR3 coding DNA: TGTGCCAGCAGCGAGGACAGGGCTAGCACAGATACGCAGTATTTT.

The chain combines TRBV29-1 with TRBJ2-3; D possibly corresponds to TRBD2 (6 bases). Germline CDR1 SQVTM, CDR2 ANQGSEA. The CDR3 contains 13 residues. V was clipped by 5 bases and J by 0 bases, with 9 bases between them. The CDR3 loop is CSVKSGSTDTQYF. CDR3 DNA sequence: TGCAGCGTTAAAAGCGGGAGCACAGATACGCAGTATTTT.

This clonotype was seen just once. Written as DNA, the CDR3 is TGTGCCAGCAGTTTAAAAAGGGGCTGGGGCTACACCTTC. This translates into CASSLKRGWGYTF. The J gene is TRBJ1-2, the V gene TRBV12-3 or TRBV12-4, with D perhaps TRBD1 (5 bases). V lost 2 bases, J lost 8 bases, and 12 bases lay in between. The CDR3 totals 13 residues.

The V and J genes are TRBV30 and TRBJ1-4; D call uncertain. Germline V lookup: CDR1 GTSNPN, CDR2 SVGIG (reference sequence). V dropped 0 bases and J dropped 8 bases, with 13 bases sitting between them. This CDR3 region has 14 residues. The CDR3 here is CAWSVRWGREKLFF. DNA for the CDR3: TGTGCCTGGAGTGTACGTTGGGGAAGGGAAAAACTGTTTTTT.

The chain is built from TRBV27 and TRBJ1-3; D uncertain. The germline CDR1 and CDR2 sequences are MNHEY and SMNVEV (reference sequence). With 3 bases removed from V and 1 base from J, the gap between germline ends came to 10 bases. This CDR3 contains 15 residues. CDR3 region: CASSLMGPSGNTIYF. The CDR3 nucleotides are TGTGCCAGCAGTTTGATGGGCCCTTCTGGAAACACCATATATTTT.

The V call is TRBV18, the J call TRBJ2-5; 8 bases match TRBD2. CDR1 KGHSH and CDR2 LQKENI come from the germline V gene. This CDR3 has 16 residues. Unmatched junction bases numbered 7, after V lost 4 bases and J lost 0 bases. The CDR3, as DNA: TGTGCCAGCTCACGAGCGGGAGCTGTGTACCAAGAGACCCAGTACTTC. Translated: CASSRAGAVYQETQYF.

This clonotype was seen only once. The V gene is TRBV24-1, the J gene TRBJ2-5; D possibly corresponds to TRBD2 (6 bases). With 5 bases removed from V and 1 base from J, the gap between germline ends came to 13 bases. CDR1 KGHDR and CDR2 SFDVKD come from the germline V gene. The CDR3 sequence is 15 residues long. The CDR3 DNA reads TGTGCCACCAGTGGCCGGGACGGGAGCCAAGAGACCCAGTACTTC. Its translation: CATSGRDGSQETQYF.

The V gene is TRBV7-4, the J gene TRBJ1-1; a weak D match, TRBD1 (6 bases). Between the trimmed V and J ends, which lost 1 base and 9 bases, there was a span of 6 bases. Germline V gene lookup returns CDR1 SGHVT and CDR2 SQSDAQ. CDR3 length equals 11 residues. CDR3 nucleotide sequence: TGTGCCAGCAGCTTAGGGGACAAAGCTTTCTTT. Residues: CASSLGDKAFF.

This chain connects TRBV6-6 to TRBJ1-1; no clear D gene. Germline CDR1 reads MNHNY; CDR2 reads SVGAGI (reference sequence). Trimming removed 7 bases at V and 1 base at J, with 10 bases between. The CDR3 is 13 amino acids. The chain's CDR3 is CASTRHQNTEAFF. CDR3 nucleotides: TGTGCCAGCACCCGACACCAGAACACTGAAGCTTTCTTT.

This clonotype was counted many times. The chain carries TRBV6-1 and TRBJ2-1, with 10 nucleotides matching TRBD1. Germline V lookup: CDR1 MNHNS, CDR2 SASEGT. After removal of 8 bases from V and 5 bases from J, the junction contained 18 bases not matched to a gene. The CDR3 is 18 residues long. This chain's CDR3 is CASGALTGGGGFHNEQFF. The CDR3 region has the DNA TGTGCCAGCGGGGCCCTGACAGGGGGCGGCGGGTTCCACAATGAGCAGTTCTTC.

This clonotype was counted many times. The chain uses TRBV6-1 and TRBJ2-5; TRBD2 might be the D (5 bases). Per the germline V gene, CDR1 is MNHNS and CDR2 is SASEGT. The V end lost 5 bases, the J end lost 4 bases, and 14 bases lay between the germline ends. The CDR3 loop spans 14 amino acids. The CDR3 spells CASSSTGKRETQYF. In nucleotides, the CDR3 is TGTGCCAGCAGTTCTACGGGAAAACGAGAGACCCAGTACTTC.

The chain is built from TRBV19 and TRBJ2-1, with 7 bases identical to TRBD2. Germline V gives CDR1 LNHDA, CDR2 SQIVND (reference sequence). V was pared by 7 bases and J by 8 bases, with 11 bases of the junction left unmatched. There are 14 residues in the CDR3. CDR3 bases: TGTGCCAGTACCAATGGACTAGTTGAGGATGAGCAGTTCTTC. Amino acids: CASTNGLVEDEQFF.

The sample holds many counts of this clonotype. The chain uses TRBV7-6 and TRBJ2-2, with 7 bases identical to TRBD1. The CDR3 contains 17 residues. J lost 5 bases, V lost 7 bases, and 16 bases had no gene match. Germline-derived CDR1 and CDR2 are SGHVS and FNYEAQ. CDR3 in amino acids: CASTRFLRGLETGELFF. As DNA, the CDR3 is TGTGCCAGCACCCGATTTTTAAGGGGGCTGGAAACCGGGGAGCTGTTTTTT.

In this sample, this clonotype turned up many times. This rearrangement joins TRBV7-2 to TRBJ2-5, with TRBD1 identical over 7 bases. The V gene's germline CDR1 is SGHTA and CDR2 FQGNSA. The trim removed 0 bases at V and 4 bases at J, leaving 2 bases unmatched. The CDR3 extends over 14 amino acids. In DNA, the CDR3 is TGTGCCAGCAGCTTAGCAGGGGGCTTAGAGACCCAGTACTTC. Amino acids: CASSLAGGLETQYF.

V usage is TRBV19 and J usage is TRBJ2-1; D is uncertain. V was trimmed by 3 bases and J by 15 bases, leaving 15 bases between them. CDR3 length: 12 residues. Per the germline V gene, CDR1 is LNHDA and CDR2 is SQIVND (reference sequence). The CDR3 loop is CASSMGWTGAFF. CDR3 DNA: TGTGCCAGTAGTATGGGTTGGACGGGTGCGTTCTTC.

This clonotype has a handful of counts. The chain uses TRBV2 and TRBJ1-2, with D possibly being TRBD1 (6 bases). This CDR3 has 13 residues. Between the trimmed V and J ends, which lost 6 bases and 8 bases, there was a span of 16 bases. Germline values: CDR1 SNHLY, CDR2 FYNNEI. The CDR3 loop is CASSQTGGGGYTF. CDR3 DNA sequence: TGTGCCAGCAGCCAGACAGGTGGAGGCGGCTACACCTTC.

The gene calls are TRBV28 and TRBJ1-6, with D possibly matching TRBD1 (5 bases). Looked up from germline, CDR1 is MDHEN and CDR2 is SYDVKM. This CDR3 is built from 13 residues. V lost 9 bases and J 6 bases, leaving 12 bases between the germline ends. This CDR3 reads CASSGTLNSPLHF. CDR3 in DNA: TGTGCCAGTTCGGGGACGCTTAATTCACCCCTCCACTTT.

This clonotype was seen a few times. The V and J genes are TRBV6-2 or TRBV6-3 and TRBJ2-1; D perhaps matches TRBD1 (6 bases). There are 15 residues in the CDR3. CDR1 is MNHEY, CDR2 SVGEGT, per germline. Trimming pared 7 bases from V and 0 bases from J, leaving 13 bases between. The CDR3 is CASNQGYSSYNEQFF. Written as DNA, the CDR3 is TGTGCCAGCAATCAGGGGTACTCCTCCTACAATGAGCAGTTCTTC.